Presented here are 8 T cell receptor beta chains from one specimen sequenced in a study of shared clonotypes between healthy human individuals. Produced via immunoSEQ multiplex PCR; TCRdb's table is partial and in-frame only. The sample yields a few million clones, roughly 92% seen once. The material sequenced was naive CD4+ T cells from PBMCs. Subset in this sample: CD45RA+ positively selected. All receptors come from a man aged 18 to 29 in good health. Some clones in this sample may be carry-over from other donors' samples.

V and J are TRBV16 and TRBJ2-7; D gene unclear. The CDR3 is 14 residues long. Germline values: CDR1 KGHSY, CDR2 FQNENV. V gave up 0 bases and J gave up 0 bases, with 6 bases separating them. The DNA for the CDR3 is TGTGCCAGCAGCCAATCTCACATCTCCTACGAGCAGTACTTC. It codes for CASSQSHISYEQYF.

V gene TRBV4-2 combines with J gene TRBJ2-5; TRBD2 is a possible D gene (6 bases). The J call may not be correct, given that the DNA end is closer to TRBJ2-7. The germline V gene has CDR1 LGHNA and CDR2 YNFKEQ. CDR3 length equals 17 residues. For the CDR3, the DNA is TGTGCCAGCAGCCGGTCCCTAATAGCGGACTTCTCCTACGAGCAGTACTTC. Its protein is CASSRSLIADFSYEQYF.

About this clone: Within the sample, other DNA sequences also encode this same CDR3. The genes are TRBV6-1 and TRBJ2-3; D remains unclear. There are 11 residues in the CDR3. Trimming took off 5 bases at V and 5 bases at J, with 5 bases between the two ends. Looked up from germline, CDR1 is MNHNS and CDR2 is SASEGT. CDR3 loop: CASSPRDTQYF. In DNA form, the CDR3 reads TGTGCCAGCAGTCCGCGAGATACGCAGTATTTT.

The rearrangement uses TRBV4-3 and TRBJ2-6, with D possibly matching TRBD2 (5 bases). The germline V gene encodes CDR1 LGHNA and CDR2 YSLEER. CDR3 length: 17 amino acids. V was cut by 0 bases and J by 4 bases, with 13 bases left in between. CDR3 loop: CASSQEVRGSGANVLTF. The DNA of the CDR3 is TGCGCCAGCAGCCAAGAGGTACGGGGATCGGGGGCCAACGTCCTGACTTTC.

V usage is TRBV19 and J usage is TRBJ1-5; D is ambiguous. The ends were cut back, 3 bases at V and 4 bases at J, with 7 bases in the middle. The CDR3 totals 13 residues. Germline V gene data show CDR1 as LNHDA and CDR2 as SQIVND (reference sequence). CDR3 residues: CASSIWTNQPQHF. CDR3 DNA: TGTGCCAGTAGTATCTGGACGAATCAGCCCCAGCATTTT.

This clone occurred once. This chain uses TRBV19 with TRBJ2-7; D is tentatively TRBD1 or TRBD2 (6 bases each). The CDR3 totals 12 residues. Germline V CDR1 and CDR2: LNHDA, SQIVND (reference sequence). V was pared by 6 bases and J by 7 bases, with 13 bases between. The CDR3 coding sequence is TGTGCCAGTAGCCACCAGGGGACTGAGCAGTACTTC. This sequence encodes CASSHQGTEQYF.

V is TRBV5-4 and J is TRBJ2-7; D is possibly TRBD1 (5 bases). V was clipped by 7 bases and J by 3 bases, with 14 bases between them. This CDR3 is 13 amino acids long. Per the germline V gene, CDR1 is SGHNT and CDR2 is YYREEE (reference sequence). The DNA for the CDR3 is TGTGCCAGCGGACCTGACAGATTCTACGAGCAGTACTTC. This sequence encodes CASGPDRFYEQYF.

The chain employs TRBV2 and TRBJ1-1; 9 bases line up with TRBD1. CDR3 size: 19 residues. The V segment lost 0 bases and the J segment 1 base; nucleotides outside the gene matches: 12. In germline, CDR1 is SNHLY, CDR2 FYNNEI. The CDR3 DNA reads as TGTGCCAGCAGTGAAGCGCTTGACGAATGGGACAGGGAGAACACTGAAGCTTTCTTT. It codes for CASSEALDEWDRENTEAFF.